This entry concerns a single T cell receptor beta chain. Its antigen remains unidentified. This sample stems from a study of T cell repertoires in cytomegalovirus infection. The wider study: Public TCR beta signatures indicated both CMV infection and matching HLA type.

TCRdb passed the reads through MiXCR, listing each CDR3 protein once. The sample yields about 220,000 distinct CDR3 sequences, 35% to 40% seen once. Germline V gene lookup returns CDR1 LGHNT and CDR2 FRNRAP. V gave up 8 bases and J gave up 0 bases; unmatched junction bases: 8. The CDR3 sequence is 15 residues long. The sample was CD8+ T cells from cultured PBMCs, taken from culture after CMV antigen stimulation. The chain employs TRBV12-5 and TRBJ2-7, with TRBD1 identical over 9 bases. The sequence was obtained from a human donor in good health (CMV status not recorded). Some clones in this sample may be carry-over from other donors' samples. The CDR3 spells CASQPGTGSSYEQYF. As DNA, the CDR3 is TGTGCTAGTCAGCCGGGGACAGGGAGCTCCTACGAGCAGTACTTC. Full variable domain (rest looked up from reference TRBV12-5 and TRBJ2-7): DARVTQTPRHKVTEMGQEVTMRCQPILGHNTVFWYRQTMMQGLELLAYFRNRAPLDDSGMPKDRFSAEMPDATLATLKIQPSEPRDSAVYFCASQPGTGSSYEQYFGPGTRLTVT.